Presented here are 10 T cell receptor beta chains from one specimen sequenced in a study of blood T cell repertoires in COVID-19. This table comes from immunoSEQ multiplex PCR, and its TCRdb copy is limited to in-frame clones, with some not included. The data contain some 58,000 clones, about 86% of them singletons. The sample consisted of peripheral blood. The receptors here all came from a man in his forties or fifties with acute or convalescent COVID-19.

J is TRBJ2-7 and V is TRBV6-1, with 8 bases identical to TRBD1. The CDR3 is 17 amino acids. In germline, CDR1 is MNHNS, CDR2 SASEGT. Trimming removed 5 bases from V and 0 bases from J; junction bases left unmatched: 12. CDR3 sequence reads: CASSKGQGPPSSYEQYF. The CDR3 nucleotides read TGTGCCAGCAGTAAAGGACAGGGCCCCCCTAGCTCCTACGAGCAGTACTTC.

The chain links TRBV9 to TRBJ1-5; D uncertain. The CDR3 spans 14 residues. Germline CDR1 is SGDLS and CDR2 is YYNGEE. The germline V and J ends were trimmed by 4 bases and 1 base, with 9 bases remaining between them. CDR3 in amino acids: CASSPGWSNQPQHF. In nucleotides, the CDR3 is TGTGCCAGCAGCCCCGGGTGGAGCAATCAGCCCCAGCATTTT.

The chain couples TRBV27 to TRBJ1-1; no definite D call. Germline CDR1 MNHEY, CDR2 SMNVEV (reference sequence). The CDR3 runs to 15 residues. The ends were cut back, 0 bases at V and 1 base at J, with 9 bases in the middle. CDR3 loop: CASSLSYGKNTEAFF. DNA for the CDR3: TGTGCCAGCAGTTTATCGTACGGGAAGAACACTGAAGCTTTCTTT.

The chain carries TRBV4-1 and TRBJ2-7, with 11 bases identical to TRBD2. This CDR3 spans 16 amino acids. Germline CDR1 and CDR2: MGHRA and YSYEKL. V lost 0 bases and J lost 4; bases outside the gene matches: 5. In DNA, the CDR3 is TGCGCCAGCAGCCAAGATCTACTAGCGGGGGCATACGAGCAGTACTTC. Translated: CASSQDLLAGAYEQYF.

The chain joins TRBV12-3 or TRBV12-4 to TRBJ1-2; 7 nucleotides match TRBD1. This CDR3 spans 13 amino acids. V gave up 6 bases and J gave up 3 bases; unmatched junction bases: 4. The CDR3: CASSEQGYYGYTF. CDR3 coding DNA: TGTGCCAGCAGCGAACAGGGGTACTATGGCTACACCTTC.

Only a few counts were recorded for this clone. The chain uses TRBV30 and TRBJ1-1, with D tentatively TRBD1 (5 bases). Germline values: CDR1 GTSNPN, CDR2 SVGIG (reference sequence). This CDR3 is 16 amino acids long. The ends were cut back, 1 base at V and 5 bases at J, with 20 bases in the middle. This CDR3 reads CAWSDNFAGEDTEAFF. The CDR3 coding sequence is TGTGCCTGGAGTGATAATTTCGCGGGGGAGGATACTGAAGCTTTCTTT.

The chain recombines TRBV4-1 with TRBJ1-1, with D perhaps matching TRBD1 (5 bases). The length of the CDR3 is 13 residues. CDR1 and CDR2 from the germline V gene are MGHRA and YSYEKL. V lost 5 bases and J lost 4, with 11 bases in between. This CDR3 reads CASSTRQSTEAFF. DNA of the CDR3: TGCGCCAGCAGCACGCGACAGAGCACTGAAGCTTTCTTT.

The chain uses TRBV9 and TRBJ2-2; maybe TRBD2 (5 bases). The CDR3 contains 16 residues. V gave up 1 base and J gave up 5 bases, with 15 bases separating them. Germline CDR1 SGDLS, CDR2 YYNGEE. CDR3 protein: CASSVSAGGITGELFF. The CDR3, as DNA: TGTGCCAGCAGCGTATCGGCTGGAGGAATAACCGGGGAGCTGTTTTTT. The variable domain in full, completed from reference TRBV9 and TRBJ2-2, reads DSGVTQTPKHLITATGQRVTLRCSPRSGDLSVYWYQQSLDQGLQFLIQYYNGEERAKGNILERFSAQQFPDLHSELNLSSLELGDSALYFCASSVSAGGITGELFFGEGSRLTVL.

The rearrangement uses TRBV4-1 and TRBJ1-3; a weak D match, TRBD1 (5 bases). The ends were cut back, 2 bases at V and 2 bases at J, with 10 bases in the middle. The CDR3 is 15 residues long. Germline CDR1 and CDR2: MGHRA and YSYEKL. The CDR3 loop reads CASSQPGGTGNTIYF. CDR3 coding DNA: TGCGCCAGCAGCCAACCCGGGGGAACTGGAAACACCATATATTTT.

V gene TRBV9 combines with J gene TRBJ1-3, with TRBD1 as a possible D gene (5 bases). The CDR3 sequence is 18 residues long. The V end was cut by 0 bases, the J end by 2 bases, with 18 bases between. CDR1 is SGDLS, CDR2 YYNGEE, per germline. CDR3 in amino acids: CASSVAGWDRGTGNTIYF. CDR3 nucleotide sequence: TGTGCCAGCAGCGTAGCCGGGTGGGACCGCGGGACTGGAAACACCATATATTTT. Variable domain in full (rest from reference TRBV9 and TRBJ1-3): DSGVTQTPKHLITATGQRVTLRCSPRSGDLSVYWYQQSLDQGLQFLIQYYNGEERAKGNILERFSAQQFPDLHSELNLSSLELGDSALYFCASSVAGWDRGTGNTIYFGEGSWLTVV.